What follows is one T cell receptor (beta chain) and its context. As yet, its antigen is unknown. The data derive from a study of cytomegalovirus exposure and HLA in healthy donors. Study results and caveats: In a later analysis, at a false discovery rate of 0.05, 16,951 TCR beta sequences matched HLA alleles.

This PCR relied on a set of 60 Vbeta primers and 13 Jbeta primers. Sequencing was performed with immunoSEQ multiplex PCR; in TCRdb, only in-frame clones are kept and a portion is missing. The sample records more than 95,000 clones, about 83% being singletons. Germline lookup yields CDR1 SGDLS and CDR2 YYNGEE. The CDR3 runs 16 residues. V lost 0 bases, J lost 0 bases, and 12 bases lay in between. The TCR originated in a young man in good health and CMV-seronegative. This sequence joins TRBV9 and TRBJ1-1; D gene ambiguous. The sequencing input was PBMCs. CDR3 amino acids: CASSVDPGTLNTEAFF. CDR3 nucleotides: TGTGCCAGCAGCGTAGATCCAGGCACCTTGAACACTGAAGCTTTCTTT.